One and the same sample provided the 10 T cell receptor beta chains below, sequenced in a study of blood T cell repertoires in COVID-19 (dated by TCRdb to 2020 to 2022). Libraries were built with the immunoSEQ multiplex PCR assay. TCRdb retrieved this table from immuneACCESS and kept in-frame rearrangements only. Not all clones are present; in checked studies, unresolved V genes account for under half, and no reason is known for the remainder. The table for this sample lists tens of thousands of clones; almost 90% of them were counted only once. The ten largest make up more than 1.5% of the sample. The sequenced sample consisted of peripheral blood. Source of these receptors: a woman older than 75 with active or convalescent COVID-19.

The chain carries TRBV4-1 and TRBJ2-7; 9 bases align to TRBD1. V was pared by 4 bases and J by 4 bases, with 5 bases of the junction left unmatched. This CDR3 is 14 amino acids long. Germline CDR1 MGHRA, CDR2 YSYEKL. CDR3 nucleotides: TGCGCCAGCAGCCCCTTGACAGGGGGTTACGAGCAGTACTTC. Encoded protein: CASSPLTGGYEQYF.

This clone was counted a few times. J is TRBJ2-3 and V is TRBV27; 8 bases fit TRBD2. CDR1 and CDR2 (germline): MNHEY, SMNVEV (reference sequence). The CDR3 totals 14 residues. V lost 7 bases and J lost 2; bases outside the gene matches: 5. The CDR3, as DNA: TGTGCCAGCACCTTAGCGGGGCCCACAGATACGCAGTATTTT. This codes for CASTLAGPTDTQYF.

The rearrangement links TRBV6-5 to TRBJ1-4; TRBD1 might be the D (6 bases). The germline V gene encodes CDR1 MNHEY and CDR2 SVGAGI. The V end lost 5 bases, the J end lost 16 bases, and 14 bases lay between the germline ends. This CDR3 has 11 residues. CDR3 amino acids: CASSKPGVWFF. CDR3 nucleotide sequence: TGTGCCAGCAGTAAACCAGGGGTCTGGTTTTTT.

This chain links TRBV5-4 with TRBJ2-1; TRBD1 matches 10 bases. Germline V gene lookup returns CDR1 SGHNT and CDR2 YYREEE (reference sequence). With V trimmed by 1 base and J by 14 bases, 9 bases remained unmatched. The CDR3 totals 14 residues. The CDR3 coding sequence is TGTGCCAGCAGCTTGAGACAGGGGGCGCACGGAGAGTTCTTC. Protein product: CASSLRQGAHGEFF.

The rearrangement joins TRBV19 to TRBJ1-5; 12 nucleotides align to TRBD1. Germline-derived CDR1 and CDR2 are LNHDA and SQIVND (reference sequence). V was pared by 9 bases and J by 2 bases, with 8 bases of the junction left unmatched. This CDR3 is 16 amino acids long. CDR3 nucleotide sequence: TGTGCCAGCTCCGGGACAGGGGGCGCCGGCAATCAGCCCCAGCATTTT. It specifies CASSGTGGAGNQPQHF.

This chain connects TRBV19 to TRBJ1-6; 8 bases map to TRBD1. V shed 4 bases and J 10 bases; nucleotides not matched to a gene: 6. Germline-derived CDR1 and CDR2 are LNHDA and SQIVND (reference sequence). The CDR3 is 14 residues long. In DNA form, the CDR3 reads TGTGCCAGTAGTAGTACAGGGGGGAAATCACCCCTCCACTTT. This sequence encodes CASSSTGGKSPLHF.

The rearrangement joins TRBV7-8 to TRBJ2-4, with D possibly matching TRBD1 (6 bases). Germline CDR1 SGHVS, CDR2 FQNEAQ. The V end was cut by 5 bases, the J end by 8 bases, with 13 bases between. CDR3 length equals 13 residues. The CDR3 DNA reads as TGTGCCAGCAGCCCGCTTGAGGGGGACATTCAGTACTTC. This translates into CASSPLEGDIQYF.

The rearrangement links TRBV14 to TRBJ2-7; D unresolved. This CDR3 contains 16 residues. Germline V gene sequence: CDR1 SGHDN, CDR2 FVKESK. V gave up 3 bases and J gave up 0 bases, with 15 bases separating them. The CDR3 spells CASSHLRLASSYEQYF. In DNA form, the CDR3 reads TGTGCCAGCAGCCACCTGAGACTGGCTAGCTCCTACGAGCAGTACTTC.

The V gene is TRBV2, the J gene TRBJ1-5; the D is unclear. CDR1 and CDR2 from the germline V gene are SNHLY and FYNNEI. Trimming removed 7 bases from V and 2 bases from J, with 9 bases in between. The CDR3 is made up of 13 amino acids. The CDR3 DNA sequence: TGTGCCAGCAAGCCAGAGGGCAATCAGCCCCAGCATTTT. This translates into CASKPEGNQPQHF.

The V gene is TRBV4-1, the J gene TRBJ1-1, with D possibly TRBD1 on 6 matching bases. Per the germline V gene, CDR1 is MGHRA and CDR2 is YSYEKL. The CDR3 extends over 14 amino acids. V was pared by 0 bases and J by 4 bases, with 9 bases between. The DNA of the CDR3 is TGCGCCAGCAGCCAAGAGGGGGCAAGCACTGAAGCTTTCTTT. Residues: CASSQEGASTEAFF.